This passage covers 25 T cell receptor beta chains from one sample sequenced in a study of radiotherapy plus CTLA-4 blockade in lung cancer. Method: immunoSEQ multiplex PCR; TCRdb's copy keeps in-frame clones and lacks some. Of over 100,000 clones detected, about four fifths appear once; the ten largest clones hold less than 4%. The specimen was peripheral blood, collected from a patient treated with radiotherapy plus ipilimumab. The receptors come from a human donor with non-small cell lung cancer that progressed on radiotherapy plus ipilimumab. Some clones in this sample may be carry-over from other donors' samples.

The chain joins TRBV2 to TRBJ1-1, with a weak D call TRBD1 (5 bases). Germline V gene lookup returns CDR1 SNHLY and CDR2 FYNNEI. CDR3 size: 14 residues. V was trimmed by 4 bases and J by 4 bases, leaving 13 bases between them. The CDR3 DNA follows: TGTGCCAGCAGTGGCGGGACGTGGGCCACTGAAGCTTTCTTT. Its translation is CASSGGTWATEAFF.

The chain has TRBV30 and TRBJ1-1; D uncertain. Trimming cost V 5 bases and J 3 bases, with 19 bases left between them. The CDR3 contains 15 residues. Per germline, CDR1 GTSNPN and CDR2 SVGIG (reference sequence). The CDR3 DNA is TGTGCCTGGCTCTCGAGTGTTAGGGTCTACACTGAAGCTTTCTTT. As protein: CAWLSSVRVYTEAFF.

The CDR3 loop is CASCLDVVTDTQYF. CDR3 DNA: TGTGCCAGCTGCTTGGATGTAGTAACAGATACGCAGTATTTT. The chain combines TRBV18 with TRBJ2-3, with D hard to call. V lost 7 bases to trimming and J lost 3 bases, with 14 bases between them. Germline CDR1 and CDR2: KGHSH and LQKENI. The CDR3 has 14 amino acids.

The CDR3, as DNA: TGTGCCAGCAGTTTGTCCATGTCCTACGAGCAGTACTTC. It translates to CASSLSMSYEQYF. The chain links TRBV27 to TRBJ2-7; no clear D gene. Trimming removed 3 bases from V and 1 base from J, with 7 bases in between. Germline CDR1 MNHEY, CDR2 SMNVEV (reference sequence). This CDR3 contains 13 residues.

The CDR3 DNA is TGTGCCATCGCTAATTTCCCGGGACAGGGTCCGGGTGGCTACACCTTC. Translating gives CAIANFPGQGPGGYTF. V and J are TRBV10-3 and TRBJ1-2; 9 positions match TRBD1. This CDR3 region has 16 residues. J lost 7 bases, V lost 8 bases, and 17 bases had no gene match. Germline V gives CDR1 ENHRY, CDR2 SYGVKD.

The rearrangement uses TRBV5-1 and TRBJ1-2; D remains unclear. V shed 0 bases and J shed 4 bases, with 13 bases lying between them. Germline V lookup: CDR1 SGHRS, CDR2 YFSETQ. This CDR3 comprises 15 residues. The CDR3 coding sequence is TGCGCCAGCAGCTTGGAACTGCCAATCACCTATGGCTACACCTTC. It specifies CASSLELPITYGYTF.

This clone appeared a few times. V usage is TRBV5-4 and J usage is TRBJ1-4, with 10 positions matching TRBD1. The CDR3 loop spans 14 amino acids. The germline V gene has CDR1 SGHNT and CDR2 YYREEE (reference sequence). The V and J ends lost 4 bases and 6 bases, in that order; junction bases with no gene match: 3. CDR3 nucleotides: TGTGCCAGCAGCAGGGACAGGGGTTATGAAAAACTGTTTTTT. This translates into CASSRDRGYEKLFF.

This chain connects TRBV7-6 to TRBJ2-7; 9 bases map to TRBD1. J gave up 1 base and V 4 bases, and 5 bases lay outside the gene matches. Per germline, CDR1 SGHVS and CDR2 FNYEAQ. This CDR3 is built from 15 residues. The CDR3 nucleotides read TGTGCCAGCAGCTCGAGGACAGGGGCTTCCTACGAGCAGTACTTC. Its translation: CASSSRTGASYEQYF.

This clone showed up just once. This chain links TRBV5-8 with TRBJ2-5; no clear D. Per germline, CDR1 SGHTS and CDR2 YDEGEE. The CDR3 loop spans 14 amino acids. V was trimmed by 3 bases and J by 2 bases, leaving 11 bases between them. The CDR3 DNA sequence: TGTGCCAGCAGCTCGACGGTGAGGCAAGAGACCCAGTACTTC. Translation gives CASSSTVRQETQYF.

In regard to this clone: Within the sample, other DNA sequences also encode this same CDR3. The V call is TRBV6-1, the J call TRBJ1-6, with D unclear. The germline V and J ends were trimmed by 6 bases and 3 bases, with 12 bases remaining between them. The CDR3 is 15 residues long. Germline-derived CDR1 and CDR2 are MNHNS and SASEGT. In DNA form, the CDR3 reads TGTGCCAGCAGCTCCGACCGAGACTATAATTCACCCCTCCACTTT. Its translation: CASSSDRDYNSPLHF.

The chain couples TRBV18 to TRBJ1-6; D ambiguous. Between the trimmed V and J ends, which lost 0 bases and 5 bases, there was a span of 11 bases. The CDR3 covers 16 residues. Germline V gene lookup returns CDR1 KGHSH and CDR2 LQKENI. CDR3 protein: CASSPPSGRNNSPLHF. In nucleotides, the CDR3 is TGTGCCAGCTCACCACCTTCCGGACGGAATAATTCACCCCTCCACTTT.

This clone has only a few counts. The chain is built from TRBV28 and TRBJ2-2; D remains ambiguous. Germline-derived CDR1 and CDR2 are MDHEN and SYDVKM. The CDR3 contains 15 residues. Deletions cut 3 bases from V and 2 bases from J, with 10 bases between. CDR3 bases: TGTGCCAGCAGTTTCCTGTCGGATAACACCGGGGAGCTGTTTTTT. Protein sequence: CASSFLSDNTGELFF. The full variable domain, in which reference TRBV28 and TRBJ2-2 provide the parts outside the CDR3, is DVKVTQSSRYLVKRTGEKVFLECVQDMDHENMFWYRQDPGLGLRLIYFSYDVKMKEKGDIPEGYSVSREKKERFSLILESASTNQTSMYLCASSFLSDNTGELFFGEGSRLTVL.

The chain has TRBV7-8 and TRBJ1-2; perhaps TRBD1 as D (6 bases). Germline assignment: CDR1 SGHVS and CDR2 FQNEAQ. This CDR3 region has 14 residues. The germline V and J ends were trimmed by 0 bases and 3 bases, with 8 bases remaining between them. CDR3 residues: CASSLAGQYYGYTF. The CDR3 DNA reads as TGTGCCAGCAGCTTAGCAGGACAGTACTATGGCTACACCTTC.

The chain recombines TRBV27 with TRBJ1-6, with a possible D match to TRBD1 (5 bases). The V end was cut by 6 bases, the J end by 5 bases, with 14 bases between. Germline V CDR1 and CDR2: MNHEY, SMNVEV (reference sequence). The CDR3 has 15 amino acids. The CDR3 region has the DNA TGTGCCAGCAGCCCTTGGGGCGCCGATAATTCACCCCTCCACTTT. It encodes CASSPWGADNSPLHF.

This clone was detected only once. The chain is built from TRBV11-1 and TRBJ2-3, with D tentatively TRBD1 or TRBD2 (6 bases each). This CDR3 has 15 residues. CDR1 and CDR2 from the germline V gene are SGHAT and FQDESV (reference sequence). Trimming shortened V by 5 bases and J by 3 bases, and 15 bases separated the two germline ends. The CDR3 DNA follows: TGTGCCAGCAGCCGACGTGGGGGGCGGACAGATACGCAGTATTTT. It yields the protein CASSRRGGRTDTQYF.

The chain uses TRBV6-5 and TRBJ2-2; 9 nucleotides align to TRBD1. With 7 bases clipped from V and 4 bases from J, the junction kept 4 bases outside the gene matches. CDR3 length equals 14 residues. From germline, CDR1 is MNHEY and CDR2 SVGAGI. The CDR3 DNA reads TGTGCCAGCAACCTACAGGGGGCCACCGGGGAGCTGTTTTTT. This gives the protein CASNLQGATGELFF.

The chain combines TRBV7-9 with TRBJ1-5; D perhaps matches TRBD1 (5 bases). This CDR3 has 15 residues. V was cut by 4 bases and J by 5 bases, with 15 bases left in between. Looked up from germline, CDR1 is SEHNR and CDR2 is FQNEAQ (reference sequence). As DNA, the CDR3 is TGTGCCAGCAGCTCAGGGACCACCCTTTATCAGCCCCAGCATTTT. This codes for CASSSGTTLYQPQHF.

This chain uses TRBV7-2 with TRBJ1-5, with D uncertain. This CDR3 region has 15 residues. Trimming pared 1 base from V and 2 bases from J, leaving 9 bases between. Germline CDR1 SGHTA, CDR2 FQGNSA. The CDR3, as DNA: TGTGCCAGCAGCTTAGTATACGGTGGCAATCAGCCCCAGCATTTT. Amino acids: CASSLVYGGNQPQHF.

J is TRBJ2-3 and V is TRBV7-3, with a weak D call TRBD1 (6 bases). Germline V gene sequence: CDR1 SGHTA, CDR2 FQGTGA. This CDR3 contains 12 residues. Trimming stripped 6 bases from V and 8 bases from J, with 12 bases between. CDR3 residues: CASRTQGSTQYF. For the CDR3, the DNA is TGTGCCAGCAGGACACAGGGAAGTACGCAGTATTTT.

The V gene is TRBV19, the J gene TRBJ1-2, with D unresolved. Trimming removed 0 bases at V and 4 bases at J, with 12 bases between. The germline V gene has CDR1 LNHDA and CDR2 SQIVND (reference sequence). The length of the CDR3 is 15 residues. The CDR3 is CASSIDQAASYGYTF. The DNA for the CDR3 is TGTGCCAGTAGTATAGATCAGGCAGCCTCCTATGGCTACACCTTC.

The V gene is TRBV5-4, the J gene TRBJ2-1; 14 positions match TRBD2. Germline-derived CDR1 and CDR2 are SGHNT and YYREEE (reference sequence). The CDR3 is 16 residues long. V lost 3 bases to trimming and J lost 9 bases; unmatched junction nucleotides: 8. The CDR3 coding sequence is TGTGCCAGCAGCTCTCCGACTAGCGGGGGGGCGCGTGAGCAGTTCTTC. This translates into CASSSPTSGGAREQFF.

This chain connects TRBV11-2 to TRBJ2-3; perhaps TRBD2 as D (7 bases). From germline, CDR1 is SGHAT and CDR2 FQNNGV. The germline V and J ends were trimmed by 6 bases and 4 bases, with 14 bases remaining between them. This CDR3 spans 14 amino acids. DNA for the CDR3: TGTGCCAGCAGGAGGGAGGGGGGCTCAGATACGCAGTATTTT. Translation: CASRREGGSDTQYF. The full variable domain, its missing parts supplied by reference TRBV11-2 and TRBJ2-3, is EAGVAQSPRYKIIEKRQSVAFWCNPISGHATLYWYQQILGQGPKLLIQFQNNGVVDDSQLPKDRFSAERLKGVDSTLKIQPAKLEDSAVYLCASRREGGSDTQYFGPGTRLTVL.

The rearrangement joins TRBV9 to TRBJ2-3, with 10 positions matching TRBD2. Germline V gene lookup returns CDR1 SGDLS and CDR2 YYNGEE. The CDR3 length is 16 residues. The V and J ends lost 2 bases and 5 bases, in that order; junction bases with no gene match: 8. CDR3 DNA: TGTGCCAGCAGCGTCGCTAGCGGGGGTAATAGAGATACGCAGTATTTT. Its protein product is CASSVASGGNRDTQYF.

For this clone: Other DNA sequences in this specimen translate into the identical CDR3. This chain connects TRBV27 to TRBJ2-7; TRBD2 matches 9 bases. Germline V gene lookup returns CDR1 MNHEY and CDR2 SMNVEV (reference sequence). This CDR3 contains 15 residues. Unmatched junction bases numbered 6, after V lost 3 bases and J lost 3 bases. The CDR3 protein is CASSFGAGGFYEQYF. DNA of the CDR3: TGTGCCAGCAGTTTTGGGGCGGGGGGGTTCTACGAGCAGTACTTC.

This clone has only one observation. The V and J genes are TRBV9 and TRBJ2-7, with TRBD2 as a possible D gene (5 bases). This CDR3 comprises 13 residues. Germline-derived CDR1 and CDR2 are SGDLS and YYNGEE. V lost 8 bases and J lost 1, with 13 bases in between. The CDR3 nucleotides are TGTGCCAGTGCCCGGGAACCGTCCTACGAGCAGTACTTC. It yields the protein CASAREPSYEQYF.